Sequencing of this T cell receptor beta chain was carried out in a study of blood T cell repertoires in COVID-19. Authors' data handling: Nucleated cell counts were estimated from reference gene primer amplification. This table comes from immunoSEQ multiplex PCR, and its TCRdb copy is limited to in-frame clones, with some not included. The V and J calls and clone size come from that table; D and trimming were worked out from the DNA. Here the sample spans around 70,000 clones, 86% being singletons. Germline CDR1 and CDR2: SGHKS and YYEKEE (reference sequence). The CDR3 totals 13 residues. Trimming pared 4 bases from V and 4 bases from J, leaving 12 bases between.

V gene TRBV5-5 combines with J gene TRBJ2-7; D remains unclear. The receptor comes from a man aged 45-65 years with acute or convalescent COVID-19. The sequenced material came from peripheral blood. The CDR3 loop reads CASSINPGYEQYF. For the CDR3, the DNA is TGTGCCAGCAGCATTAATCCGGGTTACGAGCAGTACTTC. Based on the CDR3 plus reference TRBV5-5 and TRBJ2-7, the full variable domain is DAGVTQSPTHLIKTRGQQVTLRCSPISGHKSVSWYQQVLGQGPQFIFQYYEKEERGRGNFPDRFSARQFPNYSSELNVNALLLGDSALYLCASSINPGYEQYFGPGTRLTVT.